The 20 T cell receptor beta chains in this list originate from one sample, sequenced in a study of a mutant IDH1 vaccine in newly diagnosed glioma. Stated time point: week 5, during vaccination. It was 300 ug of mutant IDH1 20-mer peptide that made up each vaccine dose, given with topical imiquimod. Their cognate antigens are unknown. TCRdb's copy holds only in-frame clones and misses some; the assay was immunoSEQ multiplex PCR. Here the sample spans tens of thousands of clones, under 85% being singletons. The sequencing here drew on PBMCs, taken from a glioma patient whose treatment included an IDH1 peptide vaccine. The receptors derive from a middle-aged man with glioma. Some clones in this sample may be carry-over from other donors' samples.

The table lists this clone with a few counts. The V and J genes are TRBV6-5 and TRBJ2-7; tentatively, D is TRBD1 (5 bases). CDR3 length: 13 amino acids. V was pared by 8 bases and J by 5 bases, with 16 bases between. CDR1 and CDR2 from the germline V gene are MNHEY and SVGAGI. The DNA of the CDR3 is TGTGCCAGCCGGGCAGGGTTTAAGGACGAGCAGTACTTC. Amino acid sequence: CASRAGFKDEQYF.

The chain has TRBV25-1 and TRBJ2-7; D possibly corresponds to TRBD1 (5 bases). The CDR3 has 16 residues. CDR1 and CDR2 (germline): MGHDK, SYGVNS. V lost 3 bases, J lost 2 bases, and 17 bases lay in between. The CDR3 loop is CASSDPGQGKAYEQYF. CDR3 sequence (DNA): TGTGCCAGCAGTGACCCCGGGCAGGGTAAAGCCTACGAGCAGTACTTC.

This chain links TRBV18 with TRBJ1-2; TRBD1 matches 8 bases. The CDR3 is 14 amino acids. V shed 6 bases and J 0 bases; nucleotides not matched to a gene: 3. The germline gives CDR1 KGHSH, CDR2 LQKENI. CDR3 sequence (DNA): TGTGCCAGCTCGCCGGACAGGGCTAACTATGGCTACACCTTC. It codes for CASSPDRANYGYTF. The full variable domain, in which reference TRBV18 and TRBJ1-2 provide the parts outside the CDR3, is NAGVMQNPRHLVRRRGQEARLRCSPMKGHSHVYWYRQLPEEGLKFMVYLQKENIIDESGMPKERFSAEFPKEGPSILRIQQVVRGDSAAYFCASSPDRANYGYTFGSGTRLTVV.

V and J are TRBV10-3 and TRBJ2-7, with 10 positions matching TRBD2. The trim removed 0 bases at V and 1 base at J, leaving 15 bases unmatched. CDR1 and CDR2 from the germline V gene are ENHRY and SYGVKD. CDR3 length equals 20 residues. The CDR3 nucleotides read TGTGCCATCAGTGAGTCGATGGGGGGTACAACTAGCGGGGAGTCCTACGAGCAGTACTTC. This gives the protein CAISESMGGTTSGESYEQYF.

J is TRBJ1-2 and V is TRBV28, with TRBD1 matching over 8 bases. CDR1 is MDHEN and CDR2 is SYDVKM in the germline V gene. The CDR3 sequence is 12 residues long. With 6 bases clipped from V and 8 bases from J, the junction kept 5 bases outside the gene matches. The CDR3 bases are TGTGCCAGCAGCTCTTCAGGGGGCGGCTACACCTTC. Protein sequence: CASSSSGGGYTF.

V usage is TRBV5-1 and J usage is TRBJ2-7; the D gene is possibly TRBD2 (6 bases). The germline V gene encodes CDR1 SGHRS and CDR2 YFSETQ. The CDR3 extends over 14 amino acids. The V and J ends lost 4 bases and 6 bases respectively, with 17 bases between them. Here the CDR3 reads CASSPWTSGVEQYF. The CDR3 DNA is TGCGCCAGCAGCCCCTGGACCTCGGGGGTCGAGCAGTACTTC.

This sequence joins TRBV6-1 and TRBJ1-1; no reliable D call. The CDR3 covers 13 residues. Germline CDR1 MNHNS, CDR2 SASEGT. Trimming stripped 6 bases from V and 4 bases from J, with 12 bases between. The CDR3 bases are TGTGCCAGCAGCCCTCTTATGAGCACTGAAGCTTTCTTT. It yields the protein CASSPLMSTEAFF.

The chain links TRBV7-6 to TRBJ1-2, with TRBD1 matching over 9 bases. Germline CDR1 is SGHVS and CDR2 is FNYEAQ. The length of the CDR3 is 14 residues. V lost 1 base to trimming and J lost 4 bases; unmatched junction nucleotides: 1. DNA for the CDR3: TGTGCCAGCAGCTTAGAGGACAGGGGCTATGGCTACACCTTC. Protein sequence: CASSLEDRGYGYTF.

The chain links TRBV6-1 to TRBJ1-2; tentative D call: TRBD1 (6 bases). The CDR3 is made up of 13 amino acids. V was pared by 4 bases and J by 5 bases, with 11 bases between. The germline V gene encodes CDR1 MNHNS and CDR2 SASEGT. The CDR3, as DNA: TGTGCCAGCAGTGCCGGGACACTTTATGGCTACACCTTC. As protein: CASSAGTLYGYTF.

The genes are TRBV7-8 and TRBJ2-7; TRBD1 aligns across 7 bases. Germline V gene lookup returns CDR1 SGHVS and CDR2 FQNEAQ. The V segment lost 4 bases and the J segment 6 bases; nucleotides outside the gene matches: 9. The CDR3 spans 14 residues. The CDR3 protein is CASSSRAGGSEQYF. CDR3 coding DNA: TGTGCCAGCAGCTCCCGAGCAGGGGGAAGCGAGCAGTACTTC.

V gene TRBV7-9 combines with J gene TRBJ2-5; D might be TRBD1 or TRBD2, each matching 5 bases. The end of the DNA fits TRBJ2-7 better, so the J call may be wrong. Germline lookup yields CDR1 SEHNR and CDR2 FQNEAQ (reference sequence). CDR3 length: 14 amino acids. The CDR3 DNA sequence: TGTGCCAGCAGCTTAGGAAGGGGAGATGGCGAGCAGTACTTC. This codes for CASSLGRGDGEQYF.

V usage is TRBV4-1 and J usage is TRBJ1-1; D gene unclear. CDR1 and CDR2 from the germline V gene are MGHRA and YSYEKL. V dropped 1 base and J dropped 6 bases, with 15 bases sitting between them. This CDR3 is built from 15 residues. CDR3 bases: TGCGCCAGCAGCCAAGGAATCGCCGCCCCTGCTGAAGCTTTCTTT. Encoded protein: CASSQGIAAPAEAFF.

This clone has a single count. The CDR3 DNA reads TGTGCCAGCAGCTTAGGCGGCCACTTTGAAGCTTTCTTT. It encodes CASSLGGHFEAFF. The chain carries TRBV11-2 and TRBJ1-1; D remains ambiguous. CDR3 length equals 13 residues. Per germline, CDR1 SGHAT and CDR2 FQNNGV. V shed 1 base and J shed 7 bases, with 10 bases lying between them.

The chain joins TRBV30 to TRBJ1-5, with D maybe TRBD1 (6 bases). Germline CDR1 reads GTSNPN; CDR2 reads SVGIG (reference sequence). This CDR3 is built from 14 residues. Trimming removed 3 bases at V and 0 bases at J, with 9 bases between. The CDR3 spells CAWRGRGSNQPQHF. The CDR3 DNA is TGTGCCTGGAGAGGCAGGGGTAGCAATCAGCCCCAGCATTTT.

This chain uses TRBV2 with TRBJ1-1; D call uncertain. The CDR3 has 14 residues. Germline V gene lookup returns CDR1 SNHLY and CDR2 FYNNEI. Trimming left V 3 bases short and J 2 bases short, with 10 bases between. This CDR3 is CASSDGEGNTEAFF. The DNA of the CDR3 is TGTGCCAGCAGTGATGGGGAGGGAAACACTGAAGCTTTCTTT.

This clone was recorded only once. This chain joins TRBV6-6 and TRBJ2-7; D not resolved. There are 12 residues in the CDR3. Trimming took 2 bases from V and 6 from J, leaving 8 bases between them. Germline lookup yields CDR1 MNHNY and CDR2 SVGAGI (reference sequence). The DNA for the CDR3 is TGTGCCAGCAGTTACGGGCAGATCGAGCAGTACTTC. Amino acid sequence: CASSYGQIEQYF.

In DNA form, the CDR3 reads TGTGCCAGCAGCTCGGGACAGATAAATCAGCCCCAGCATTTT. As protein: CASSSGQINQPQHF. The gene calls are TRBV5-6 and TRBJ1-5, with 7 positions matching TRBD1. This CDR3 spans 14 amino acids. Germline V gene lookup returns CDR1 SGHDT and CDR2 YYEEEE. Trimming at V came to 3 bases and at J to 4 bases, leaving 4 bases not matched to a gene.

The CDR3 nucleotides read TGTGCCAGCAGTTCCCCTGGGACCAGTTCAAGCCACGAGCAGTACTTC. Translating gives CASSSPGTSSSHEQYF. This chain connects TRBV6-6 to TRBJ2-7, with D possibly called TRBD1 or TRBD2 (5 bases each). CDR3 size: 16 residues. V was pared by 4 bases and J by 5 bases, with 21 bases between. CDR1 and CDR2 (germline): MNHNY, SVGAGI (reference sequence).

Only one count was recorded for this clone. This rearrangement joins TRBV6-6 to TRBJ1-1, with a tentative D call TRBD1 (5 bases). This CDR3 contains 15 residues. Germline loops: CDR1 MNHNY, CDR2 SVGAGI (reference sequence). V lost 5 bases to trimming and J lost 4 bases, with 17 bases between them. This CDR3 is CASSDGTAKATEAFF. CDR3 DNA sequence: TGTGCCAGCAGTGATGGGACGGCTAAAGCCACTGAAGCTTTCTTT.

The J gene is TRBJ2-7, the V gene TRBV7-3; 9 bases align to TRBD1. CDR3 size: 14 residues. V trimming: 2 bases; J trimming: 3 bases; junction bases outside the gene matches: 2. The germline V gene has CDR1 SGHTA and CDR2 FQGTGA. CDR3 sequence (DNA): TGTGCCAGCAGCTTAGGGACAGGGAACTACGAGCAGTACTTC. Its protein is CASSLGTGNYEQYF.